What follows are 16 T cell receptor beta chains derived from one specimen sequenced in a study of beta chain features in type 1 diabetes. Investigators reverse transcribed all isolated RNA, so they sequenced expressed TCRB transcripts. Libraries were prepared by immunoSEQ multiplex PCR; TCRdb keeps only in-frame clonotypes and omits some of them. This sample has some 44,000 clones, with just over 50% found just once. The sequenced sample consisted of Tregs from blood. Receptor source: a young woman in good health.

In this sample, this clone turned up a few times. V is TRBV7-8 and J is TRBJ2-5; 11 bases are shared with TRBD2. CDR1 is SGHVS, CDR2 FQNEAQ, per germline. The CDR3 is made up of 18 amino acids. With V trimmed by 0 bases and J by 5 bases, 11 bases remained unmatched. CDR3 amino acids: CASSLAMVAGGRGETQYF. The CDR3 DNA sequence: TGTGCCAGCAGCTTAGCGATGGTAGCGGGAGGGCGGGGTGAGACCCAGTACTTC.

In its sample, this clone was seen a few times. The genes are TRBV7-9 and TRBJ2-2; TRBD1 agrees at 7 bases. Trimming removed 4 bases from V and 2 bases from J; junction bases left unmatched: 7. The CDR3 totals 16 residues. CDR1 and CDR2 (germline): SEHNR, FQNEAQ (reference sequence). CDR3 nucleotide sequence: TGTGCCAGCAGCTCGCAGGGGGTGAGCAACACCGGGGAGCTGTTTTTT. Translating it yields CASSSQGVSNTGELFF.

V is TRBV11-1 and J is TRBJ2-1, with 13 bases lining up with TRBD2. The CDR3 runs 17 residues. The junction had 5 bases not matched to a gene; V was cut back by 2 bases and J by 4 bases. The V gene's germline CDR1 is SGHAT and CDR2 FQDESV (reference sequence). The CDR3, as DNA: TGTGCCAGCAGCTTAATTCCGGGACTAGCGGGGTACAATGAGCAGTTCTTC. Its protein product is CASSLIPGLAGYNEQFF.

V is TRBV18 and J is TRBJ2-7; 10 positions agree with TRBD2. Germline V gene sequence: CDR1 KGHSH, CDR2 LQKENI. This CDR3 region has 17 residues. J gave up 4 bases and V 0 bases, and 9 bases lay outside the gene matches. CDR3 nucleotide sequence: TGTGCCAGCTCACCACCGACGGCTAGCGGGAGAGGTTACGAGCAGTACTTC. Translation gives CASSPPTASGRGYEQYF.

The chain joins TRBV6-6 to TRBJ2-1; D is perhaps TRBD1 (6 bases). Per germline, CDR1 MNHNY and CDR2 SVGAGI (reference sequence). Trimming took off 5 bases at V and 0 bases at J, with 11 bases between the two ends. CDR3 length: 15 amino acids. In DNA, the CDR3 is TGTGCCAGCAGTAGGCCAGGGGTCTCCTACAATGAGCAGTTCTTC. It specifies CASSRPGVSYNEQFF.

The chain recombines TRBV6-5 with TRBJ2-1; 7 nucleotides line up with TRBD2. The V gene's germline CDR1 is MNHEY and CDR2 SVGAGI. The length of the CDR3 is 12 residues. V was clipped by 6 bases and J by 9 bases; unmatched bases: 5. This CDR3 reads CASRRLATEQFF. DNA for the CDR3: TGTGCCAGCAGAAGACTAGCAACTGAGCAGTTCTTC.

This clone has a handful of counts. The chain couples TRBV7-9 to TRBJ2-5, with D perhaps matching TRBD2 (6 bases). Between the trimmed V and J ends, which lost 6 bases and 5 bases, there was a span of 19 bases. Germline V CDR1 and CDR2: SEHNR, FQNEAQ (reference sequence). The CDR3 extends over 15 amino acids. CDR3 sequence: CASRRPEGAGETQYF. Written as DNA, the CDR3 is TGTGCCAGCAGGCGTCCGGAGGGAGCAGGGGAGACCCAGTACTTC.

The chain carries TRBV28 and TRBJ2-7; maybe TRBD2 (5 bases). This CDR3 comprises 16 residues. Germline V gene data show CDR1 as MDHEN and CDR2 as SYDVKM. The V end lost 7 bases, the J end lost 6 bases, and 25 bases lay between the germline ends. The CDR3 protein is CASTKHGASRAGEQYF. CDR3 sequence (DNA): TGTGCCAGCACCAAACACGGAGCTAGCCGGGCTGGCGAGCAGTACTTC. Full variable domain (missing parts from reference TRBV28 and TRBJ2-7): DVKVTQSSRYLVKRTGEKVFLECVQDMDHENMFWYRQDPGLGLRLIYFSYDVKMKEKGDIPEGYSVSREKKERFSLILESASTNQTSMYLCASTKHGASRAGEQYFGPGTRLTVT.

This clone has more than one count but fewer than ten. The chain joins TRBV7-9 to TRBJ1-4; D may be TRBD1 (6 bases). V gave up 4 bases and J gave up 5 bases, with 11 bases separating them. The CDR3 spans 14 residues. Germline CDR1 and CDR2: SEHNR and FQNEAQ (reference sequence). CDR3: CASSYREGNEKLFF. DNA of the CDR3: TGTGCCAGCAGCTACAGGGAAGGAAATGAAAAACTGTTTTTT.

This clone has just a few counts. The CDR3 region is CASSFGGRSDEQFF. The CDR3 DNA sequence: TGTGCCAGCAGCTTTGGCGGGAGGTCCGATGAGCAGTTCTTC. The rearrangement uses TRBV7-9 and TRBJ2-1; 8 bases fit TRBD2. Germline V gene data show CDR1 as SEHNR and CDR2 as FQNEAQ (reference sequence). This CDR3 spans 14 amino acids. Losses at the gene ends were 3 bases for V and 8 bases for J; bases not matched to a gene: 6.

This clone was observed a handful of times. This chain connects TRBV29-1 to TRBJ2-1, with 9 bases lining up with TRBD2. The ends lost 3 bases at V and 4 bases at J; junction bases unmatched: 1. This CDR3 has 13 amino acids. Per germline, CDR1 SQVTM and CDR2 ANQGSEA. The chain's CDR3 is CSVDLAGYNEQFF. The CDR3 DNA reads as TGCAGCGTTGATCTAGCGGGGTACAATGAGCAGTTCTTC.

This clone has a handful of counts. The rearrangement uses TRBV25-1 and TRBJ2-2; 11 bases agree with TRBD1. The CDR3 consists of 15 residues. Germline-derived CDR1 and CDR2 are MGHDK and SYGVNS. J lost 6 bases, V lost 4 bases, and 4 bases had no gene match. The CDR3 reads CASSGTGGIPGELFF. CDR3 DNA: TGTGCCAGCAGTGGGACAGGGGGCATTCCCGGGGAGCTGTTTTTT.

This chain connects TRBV29-1 to TRBJ2-5; tentatively, D is TRBD2 (5 bases). V lost 1 base, J lost 7 bases, and 13 bases lay in between. Germline V CDR1 and CDR2: SQVTM, ANQGSEA. The CDR3 length is 13 residues. CDR3 loop: CSVEVSGAGTQYF. The CDR3 DNA sequence: TGCAGCGTTGAAGTATCCGGTGCGGGGACCCAGTACTTC.

This clone was picked up a small number of times. This rearrangement joins TRBV28 to TRBJ1-2, with D possibly TRBD1 on 6 matching bases. The V gene's germline CDR1 is MDHEN and CDR2 SYDVKM. There are 14 residues in the CDR3. With 0 bases removed from V and 3 bases from J, the gap between germline ends came to 8 bases. The CDR3 region has the DNA TGTGCCAGCAGTTTATGGGGGGCGGACTATGGCTACACCTTC. Translated, it gives CASSLWGADYGYTF.

This rearrangement joins TRBV25-1 to TRBJ2-3; 9 positions match TRBD2. The CDR3 loop spans 15 amino acids. The germline V gene encodes CDR1 MGHDK and CDR2 SYGVNS. The V segment lost 6 bases and the J segment 2 bases; nucleotides outside the gene matches: 6. CDR3 protein: CASSPSGTSTDTQYF. The CDR3 region has the DNA TGTGCCAGCAGCCCTAGCGGGACGTCCACAGATACGCAGTATTTT.

This clone was observed a few times. The chain recombines TRBV19 with TRBJ2-1; the D gene is possibly TRBD2 (5 bases). Trimming pared 5 bases from V and 9 bases from J, leaving 17 bases between. The CDR3 has 14 residues. From germline, CDR1 is LNHDA and CDR2 SQIVND (reference sequence). CDR3 residues: CASSGSSRLGEQFF. CDR3 in DNA: TGTGCCAGTAGTGGATCTAGCCGGTTAGGTGAGCAGTTCTTC.